This TCR beta chain came from a study of regulatory T cells in long-lasting Graves disease. Study-wide background: Newly diagnosed Graves' patients had taken antithyroid drugs under 3 months.

Time point reported: newly diagnosed GD, antithyroid drugs for less than 3 months. PBMC-extracted RNA yielded the TCR library. Study results and caveats: TCR diversity was lower in persistent Graves' patients than in newly diagnosed ones.

Trimming cost V 6 bases and J 6 bases, with 9 bases left between them. This CDR3 has 12 residues. Germline assignment: CDR1 SEHNR and CDR2 FQNEAQ (reference sequence). TCR beta libraries were built with iRepertoire HTBI primers and Arm-PCR of CDR3 regions. TCRdb passed the multiplex PCR reads through MiXCR, listing each CDR3 protein once. The sample consists of some 500,000 distinct CDR3 sequences, roughly 14% of them appearing once. This clonotype was picked up many times. The antigen remains undetermined. These data were likewise used in another study, on T cells in Graves' hyperthyroidism and ophthalmopathy. Turning to that study: Ophthalmopathy onset followed model prediction by a median around six months.

The J gene is TRBJ2-1, the V gene TRBV7-9; D might be TRBD2 (6 bases). Material: peripheral blood mononuclear cells (PBMCs), obtained at new diagnosis, from a patient treated with antithyroid drugs. The clonotype originates from a man aged 30-40 years with Graves disease. The CDR3 is CASRTRVNEQFF. DNA for the CDR3: TGTGCCAGCAGGACTAGGGTCAATGAGCAGTTCTTC.